This TCR beta chain derives from a study of post-analysis software for immune sequencing data. General observations from the study: Controls significantly exceeded multiple sclerosis patients in normalized Chao1 diversity. By F measure, samples from a shared preparation batch strongly co-clustered. In patients, TRBV5-6, TRBV5-1 and TRBV20-1 belonged to five or six TRBV segments found more frequently than in controls.

Tagging with unique molecular identifiers was a feature of the TCR beta cDNA libraries. From the PCR reads, TCRdb called clonotypes with MiXCR, one entry per CDR3 protein. The sample yields approximately 440,000 distinct CDR3 sequences, 45% seen once. In regard to this clonotype: Antigen specificity is unknown.

This CDR3 is built from 12 residues. V gave up 8 bases and J gave up 3 bases, with 10 bases separating them. CDR1 and CDR2 from the germline V gene are MNHNY and SVGAGI (reference sequence). Sequencing input: blood. The sequence was obtained from a girl aged 10 to 17 with multiple sclerosis. The V call is TRBV6-6, the J call TRBJ1-1; D is undetermined. CDR3 amino acids: CASRRSDTEAFF. The CDR3 DNA sequence: TGTGCCAGCCGAAGGTCGGACACTGAAGCTTTCTTT.